Below are 24 T cell receptor beta chains sequenced from a single sample in a study of PD-1 blockade in classical Hodgkin lymphoma. The time point is: cycle 4 day 1 (C4D1), after 5 to 7 weeks of nivolumab. With no exception, relapse followed autologous stem cell transplantation in all patients, and brentuximab vedotin exposure varied. Sequencing used immunoSEQ multiplex PCR; TCRdb keeps in-frame clones, though not all of them. This sample yields tens of thousands of clones, of which about three quarters are seen a single time; about 9% belongs to the top ten. The sequences come from peripheral blood mononuclear cells (PBMCs), collected before the fourth cycle of nivolumab. The receptors here all came from a human donor with classical Hodgkin lymphoma.

The CDR3 region is CASSWGGTVRDTQYF. The CDR3 region has the DNA TGTGCCAGCAGCTGGGGCGGGACAGTAAGAGATACGCAGTATTTT. The rearrangement uses TRBV5-8 and TRBJ2-3, with a tentative D call TRBD1 (7 bases). CDR1 and CDR2 from the germline V gene are SGHTS and YDEGEE. The CDR3 contains 15 residues. The V end was cut by 3 bases, the J end by 5 bases, with 16 bases between. Supplemented by reference TRBV5-8 and TRBJ2-3, the full variable domain reads EAGVTQSPTHLIKTRGQQATLRCSPISGHTSVYWYQQALGLGLQFLLWYDEGEERNRGNFPPRFSGRQFPNYSSELNVNALELEDSALYLCASSWGGTVRDTQYFGPGTRLTVL.

The chain couples TRBV9 to TRBJ2-3; TRBD2 agrees at 8 bases. The CDR3 covers 15 residues. Per germline, CDR1 SGDLS and CDR2 YYNGEE. The ends lost 3 bases at V and 2 bases at J; junction bases unmatched: 5. Here the CDR3 reads CASSATSGVTDTQYF. CDR3 bases: TGTGCCAGCAGCGCCACTAGCGGAGTCACAGATACGCAGTATTTT.

This sequence joins TRBV6-6 and TRBJ1-2, with D possibly matching TRBD1 (5 bases). Trimming took 5 bases from V and 4 from J, leaving 14 bases between them. Germline values: CDR1 MNHNY, CDR2 SVGAGI (reference sequence). The CDR3 runs to 14 residues. CDR3 nucleotides: TGTGCCAGCAGTCTATATGGGGGGGGCTATGGCTACACCTTC. This codes for CASSLYGGGYGYTF.

This chain uses TRBV19 with TRBJ2-5; 10 nucleotides match TRBD1. The germline V gene encodes CDR1 LNHDA and CDR2 SQIVND (reference sequence). This CDR3 is built from 19 residues. V trimming: 4 bases; J trimming: 2 bases; junction bases outside the gene matches: 16. The CDR3 sequence: CASSKGQGLGAGRQETQYF. CDR3 DNA: TGTGCCAGTAGTAAGGGACAGGGGTTAGGTGCGGGCCGACAAGAGACCCAGTACTTC.

The CDR3 coding sequence is TGCGCCAGCAGCAGGTCACCCCAAACTGACGAGCAGTACTTC. This gives the protein CASSRSPQTDEQYF. The V call is TRBV4-1, the J call TRBJ2-7; no definite D call. Germline CDR1 MGHRA, CDR2 YSYEKL. Trimming removed 5 bases from V and 5 bases from J, with 16 bases in between. CDR3 size: 14 residues.

The genes are TRBV30 and TRBJ2-5, with a weak D call TRBD2 (5 bases). CDR3 length: 15 residues. V dropped 2 bases and J dropped 1 base, with 14 bases sitting between them. CDR1 GTSNPN and CDR2 SVGIG come from the germline V gene (reference sequence). The CDR3 region has the DNA TGTGCCTGGAGTAAGTGGCTAGGAGGCCAAGAGACCCAGTACTTC. Translated: CAWSKWLGGQETQYF.

V usage is TRBV4-1 and J usage is TRBJ1-2; D gene uncertain. V was trimmed by 1 base and J by 4 bases, leaving 10 bases between them. The CDR3 is 14 amino acids. The germline V gene has CDR1 MGHRA and CDR2 YSYEKL. In DNA, the CDR3 is TGCGCCAGCAGCCAAGGTGGGCAGAGCTATGGCTACACCTTC. This encodes CASSQGGQSYGYTF.

This chain links TRBV18 with TRBJ1-2; 7 bases map to TRBD1. The CDR3 consists of 13 residues. Germline V CDR1 and CDR2: KGHSH, LQKENI. Trimming removed 2 bases from V and 7 bases from J; junction bases left unmatched: 4. This CDR3 is CASSPEGASGYTF. In DNA, the CDR3 is TGTGCCAGCTCACCAGAGGGGGCGAGTGGCTACACCTTC.

J is TRBJ2-1 and V is TRBV5-1; 9 bases align to TRBD1. Germline V CDR1 and CDR2: SGHRS, YFSETQ. This CDR3 comprises 15 residues. V lost 3 bases, J lost 9 bases, and 10 bases stayed unmatched. CDR3 loop: CASSSGGTGLSEQFF. Here the CDR3 DNA reads TGCGCCAGCAGCTCAGGAGGGACAGGGCTTTCTGAGCAGTTCTTC.

This chain uses TRBV28 with TRBJ1-4; D unclear. Germline CDR1 reads MDHEN; CDR2 reads SYDVKM. V was shortened by 8 bases and J by 5 bases, with 6 bases between the two germline ends. This CDR3 has 11 amino acids. This CDR3 is CASRENEKLFF. CDR3 nucleotide sequence: TGTGCCAGCCGGGAAAATGAAAAACTGTTTTTT.

The chain joins TRBV6-1 to TRBJ1-1; unclear D gene. Trimming stripped 6 bases from V and 4 bases from J, with 6 bases between. Germline loops: CDR1 MNHNS, CDR2 SASEGT. The CDR3 sequence is 11 residues long. The CDR3 sequence: CASRVSTEAFF. In nucleotides, the CDR3 is TGTGCCAGCAGGGTTTCCACTGAAGCTTTCTTT.

This clone is judged medium-sized. The chain has TRBV16 and TRBJ2-7, with TRBD1 matching 7 bases. Trimming took 0 bases from V and 3 from J; bases not matched to a gene: 2. This CDR3 has 14 amino acids. Germline V CDR1 and CDR2: KGHSY, FQNENV. Here the CDR3 DNA reads TGTGCCAGCAGCCAATCAGGGGGCGGCTACGAGCAGTACTTC. Its translation: CASSQSGGGYEQYF.

This clone was seen a single time. This chain links TRBV4-3 with TRBJ2-3; TRBD2 is a possible D gene (5 bases). Per germline, CDR1 LGHNA and CDR2 YSLEER. V dropped 0 bases and J dropped 7 bases, with 8 bases sitting between them. The length of the CDR3 is 13 residues. The CDR3 DNA is TGCGCCAGCAGCCAAGAAGAGGGAAATACGCAGTATTTT. Its protein is CASSQEEGNTQYF.

This clone appeared a few times. V gene TRBV7-9 combines with J gene TRBJ1-4; no firm D call. The CDR3 loop spans 13 amino acids. Germline-derived CDR1 and CDR2 are SEHNR and FQNEAQ (reference sequence). The V end was cut by 3 bases, the J end by 8 bases, with 10 bases between. The CDR3 loop is CASSFSTAEKLFF. The CDR3 DNA sequence: TGTGCCAGCAGCTTTAGTACAGCCGAAAAACTGTTTTTT.

The V call is TRBV28, the J call TRBJ2-7; 9 bases are shared with TRBD2. The J segment lost 3 bases and the V segment lost 3 bases, leaving 12 bases of the junction unmatched. The CDR3 has 17 residues. Per the germline V gene, CDR1 is MDHEN and CDR2 is SYDVKM. CDR3 in amino acids: CASSFTPGAGGGYEQYF. DNA of the CDR3: TGTGCCAGCAGTTTTACCCCTGGTGCGGGAGGGGGCTACGAGCAGTACTTC.

This rearrangement joins TRBV10-3 to TRBJ1-2; maybe TRBD1 (6 bases). The ends were cut back, 3 bases at V and 4 bases at J, with 12 bases in the middle. The CDR3 covers 14 residues. The germline gives CDR1 ENHRY, CDR2 SYGVKD. CDR3 DNA sequence: TGTGCCATCAGTGATTCCGACAGGACCTATGGCTACACCTTC. Translation gives CAISDSDRTYGYTF.

The chain is built from TRBV10-3 and TRBJ2-5, with D unclear. The germline V and J ends were trimmed by 2 bases and 2 bases, with 6 bases remaining between them. Germline CDR1 and CDR2: ENHRY and SYGVKD. The length of the CDR3 is 13 residues. CDR3 sequence reads: CAISETAQETQYF. The CDR3 region has the DNA TGTGCCATCAGTGAGACTGCACAAGAGACCCAGTACTTC.

This chain connects TRBV11-1 to TRBJ2-1; 10 bases are shared with TRBD2. The CDR3 is 15 residues long. Trimming removed 3 bases from V and 7 bases from J; junction bases left unmatched: 6. The V gene's germline CDR1 is SGHAT and CDR2 FQDESV (reference sequence). DNA of the CDR3: TGTGCCAGCAGCTTGAGCGGGGGGGCTCGGAATGAGCAGTTCTTC. Encoded protein: CASSLSGGARNEQFF.

The chain recombines TRBV7-9 with TRBJ2-5; D is uncertain. Germline V gives CDR1 SEHNR, CDR2 FQNEAQ (reference sequence). V dropped 3 bases and J dropped 4 bases, with 9 bases sitting between them. There are 13 residues in the CDR3. The CDR3 DNA follows: TGTGCCAGCAGCTTCTACTCAGCAGAGACCCAGTACTTC. It translates to CASSFYSAETQYF.

The chain recombines TRBV5-1 with TRBJ2-3, with D unresolved. Trimming pared 0 bases from V and 0 bases from J, leaving 5 bases between. The CDR3 runs 14 residues. Germline V gene data show CDR1 as SGHRS and CDR2 as YFSETQ. CDR3 sequence: CASSLDDSTDTQYF. The DNA of the CDR3 is TGCGCCAGCAGCTTGGACGACAGCACAGATACGCAGTATTTT. The entire variable domain, with the rest obtained from reference TRBV5-1 and TRBJ2-3, is as follows: KAGVTQTPRYLIKTRGQQVTLSCSPISGHRSVSWYQQTPGQGLQFLFEYFSETQRNKGNFPGRFSGRQFSNSRSEMNVSTLELGDSALYLCASSLDDSTDTQYFGPGTRLTVL.

This clone occurred once. The rearrangement uses TRBV21-1 and TRBJ2-2; the tabulated D call, TRBD1, remains unverified against the DNA. TRBV21-1 is a recognized pseudogene. The CDR3 consists of 18 residues. The CDR3 DNA is TGTGCCAGCAGATTAGAGTCTCCTGGGGGACAAAAGACCGGGGAGCTGTTTTTT. Residues: CASRLESPGGQKTGELFF.

The chain employs TRBV9 and TRBJ2-5, with 10 bases that match TRBD2. V lost 1 base and J lost 5; bases outside the gene matches: 2. This CDR3 is 14 amino acids long. The germline CDR1 and CDR2 sequences are SGDLS and YYNGEE. CDR3 region: CASSVQTSGETQYF. The CDR3 DNA sequence: TGTGCCAGCAGCGTACAGACTAGCGGGGAGACCCAGTACTTC.

The chain recombines TRBV7-9 with TRBJ2-2; no definite D call. This CDR3 contains 15 residues. Deletions cut 1 base from V and 4 bases from J, with 10 bases between. The germline CDR1 and CDR2 sequences are SEHNR and FQNEAQ (reference sequence). The CDR3, as DNA: TGTGCCAGCAGCTTAGGGAGCGTAGTCACCGGGGAGCTGTTTTTT. This translates into CASSLGSVVTGELFF.

The chain uses TRBV21-1 and TRBJ2-4; the D call in the table, TRBD2, was not verified against the DNA. TRBV21-1 is recorded as a pseudogene. The CDR3 is 12 residues long. For the CDR3, the DNA is TGTGCCAGCCCCGGAGGCAAAAACATTCAGTACTTC. This sequence encodes CASPGGKNIQYF.